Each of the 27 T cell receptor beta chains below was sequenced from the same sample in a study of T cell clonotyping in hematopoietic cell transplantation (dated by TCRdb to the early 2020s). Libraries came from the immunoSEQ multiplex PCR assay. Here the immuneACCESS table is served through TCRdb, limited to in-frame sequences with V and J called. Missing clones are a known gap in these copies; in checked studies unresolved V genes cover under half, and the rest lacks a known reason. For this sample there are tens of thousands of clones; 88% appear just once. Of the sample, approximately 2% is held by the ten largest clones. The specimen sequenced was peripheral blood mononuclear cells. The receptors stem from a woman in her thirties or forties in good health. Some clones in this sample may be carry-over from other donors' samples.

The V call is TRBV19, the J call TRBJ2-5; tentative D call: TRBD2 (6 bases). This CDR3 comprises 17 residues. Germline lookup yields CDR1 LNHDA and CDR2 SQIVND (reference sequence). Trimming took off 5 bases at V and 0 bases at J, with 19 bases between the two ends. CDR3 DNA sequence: TGTGCCAGTAGTCTAGGGATGAGCGGGCCTAACCAAGAGACCCAGTACTTC. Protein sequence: CASSLGMSGPNQETQYF.

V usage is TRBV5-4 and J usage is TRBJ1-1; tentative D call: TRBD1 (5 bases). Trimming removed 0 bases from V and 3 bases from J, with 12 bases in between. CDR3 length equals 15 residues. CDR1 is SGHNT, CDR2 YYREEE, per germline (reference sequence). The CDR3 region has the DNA TGTGCCAGCAGCTTGGATAGGGGCGGGTACACTGAAGCTTTCTTT. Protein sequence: CASSLDRGGYTEAFF.

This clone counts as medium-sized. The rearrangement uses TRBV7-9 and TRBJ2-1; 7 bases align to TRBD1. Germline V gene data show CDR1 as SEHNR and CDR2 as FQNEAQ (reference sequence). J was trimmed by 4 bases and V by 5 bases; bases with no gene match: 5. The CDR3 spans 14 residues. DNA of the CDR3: TGTGCCAGCAGCGAGGGACAGATGTACAATGAGCAGTTCTTC. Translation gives CASSEGQMYNEQFF. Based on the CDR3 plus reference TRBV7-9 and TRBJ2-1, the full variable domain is DTGVSQNPRHKITKRGQNVTFRCDPISEHNRLYWYRQTLGQGPEFLTYFQNEAQLEKSRLLSDRFSAERPKGSFSTLEIQRTEQGDSAMYLCASSEGQMYNEQFFGPGTRLTVL.

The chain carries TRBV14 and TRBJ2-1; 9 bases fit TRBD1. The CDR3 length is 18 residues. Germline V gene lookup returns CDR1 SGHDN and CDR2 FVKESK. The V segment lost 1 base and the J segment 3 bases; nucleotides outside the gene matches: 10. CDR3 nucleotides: TGTGCCAGCAGCCAAGGGGGGACCCGGGACAGGGTCTACAATGAGCAGTTCTTC. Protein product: CASSQGGTRDRVYNEQFF. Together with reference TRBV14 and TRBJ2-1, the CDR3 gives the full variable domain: EAGVTQFPSHSVIEKGQTVTLRCDPISGHDNLYWYRRVMGKEIKFLLHFVKESKQDESGMPNNRFLAERTGGTYSTLKVQPAELEDSGVYFCASSQGGTRDRVYNEQFFGPGTRLTVL.

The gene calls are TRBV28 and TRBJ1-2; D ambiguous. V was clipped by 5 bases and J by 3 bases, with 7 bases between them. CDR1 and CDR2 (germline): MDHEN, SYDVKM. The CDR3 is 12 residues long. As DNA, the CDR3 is TGTGCCAGCAGTACCACTCACTATGGCTACACCTTC. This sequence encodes CASSTTHYGYTF.

The CDR3 protein is CASRVRDRGPYGYTF. The CDR3 DNA reads as TGTGCCAGTAGGGTCCGGGACAGGGGACCATATGGCTACACCTTC. This rearrangement joins TRBV19 to TRBJ1-2, with 10 bases matching TRBD1. J lost 5 bases, V lost 6 bases, and 9 bases had no gene match. CDR3 length equals 15 residues. Germline V lookup: CDR1 LNHDA, CDR2 SQIVND (reference sequence). Looking up the rest from reference TRBV19 and TRBJ1-2 gives the full variable domain: DGGITQSPKYLFRKEGQNVTLSCEQNLNHDAMYWYRQDPGQGLRLIYYSQIVNDFQKGDIAEGYSVSREKKESFPLTVTSAQKNPTAFYLCASRVRDRGPYGYTFGSGTRLTVV.

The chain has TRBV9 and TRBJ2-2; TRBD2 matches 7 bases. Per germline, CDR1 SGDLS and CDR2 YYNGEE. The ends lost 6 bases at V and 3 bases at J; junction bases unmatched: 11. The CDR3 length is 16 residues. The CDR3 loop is CASNPQLARDTGELFF. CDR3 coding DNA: TGTGCCAGCAATCCTCAACTAGCGCGGGACACCGGGGAGCTGTTTTTT.

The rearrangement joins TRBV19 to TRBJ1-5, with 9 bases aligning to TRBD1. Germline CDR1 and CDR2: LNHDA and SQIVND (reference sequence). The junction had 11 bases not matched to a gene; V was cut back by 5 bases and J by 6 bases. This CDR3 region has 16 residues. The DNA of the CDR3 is TGTGCCAGTAGTCCCGTACAGGGGGCTTCGAGTCAGCCCCAGCATTTT. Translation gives CASSPVQGASSQPQHF. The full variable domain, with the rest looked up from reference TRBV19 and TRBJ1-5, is DGGITQSPKYLFRKEGQNVTLSCEQNLNHDAMYWYRQDPGQGLRLIYYSQIVNDFQKGDIAEGYSVSREKKESFPLTVTSAQKNPTAFYLCASSPVQGASSQPQHFGDGTRLSIL.

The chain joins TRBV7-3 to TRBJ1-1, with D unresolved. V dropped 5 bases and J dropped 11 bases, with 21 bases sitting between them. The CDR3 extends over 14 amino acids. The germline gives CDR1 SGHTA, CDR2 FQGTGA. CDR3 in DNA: TGTGCCAGCAGCCCCAATGGGCAGTTATACGCGGCTTTCTTT. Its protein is CASSPNGQLYAAFF.

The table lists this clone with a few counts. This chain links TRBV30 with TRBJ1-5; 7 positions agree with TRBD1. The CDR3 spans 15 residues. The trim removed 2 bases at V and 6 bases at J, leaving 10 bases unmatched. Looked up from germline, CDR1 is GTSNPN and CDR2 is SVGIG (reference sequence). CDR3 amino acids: CAWSPYRGEVQPQHF. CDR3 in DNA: TGTGCCTGGAGTCCATACAGGGGCGAGGTTCAGCCCCAGCATTTT.

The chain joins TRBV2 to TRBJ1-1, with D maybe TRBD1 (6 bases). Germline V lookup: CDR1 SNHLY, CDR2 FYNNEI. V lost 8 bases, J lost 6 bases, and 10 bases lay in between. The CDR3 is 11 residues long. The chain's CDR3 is CASAGVAEAFF. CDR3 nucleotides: TGTGCCAGCGCAGGGGTGGCTGAAGCTTTCTTT. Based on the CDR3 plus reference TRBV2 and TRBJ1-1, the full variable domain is EPEVTQTPSHQVTQMGQEVILRCVPISNHLYFYWYRQILGQKVEFLVSFYNNEISEKSEIFDDQFSVERPDGSNFTLKIRSTKLEDSAMYFCASAGVAEAFFGQGTRLTVV.

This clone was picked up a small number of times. CDR3 region: CASKVNTEAFF. CDR3 nucleotide sequence: TGTGCCAGCAAAGTGAACACTGAAGCTTTCTTT. The chain carries TRBV28 and TRBJ1-1, with D unclear. Trimming took 7 bases from V and 0 from J, leaving 3 bases between them. The germline V gene has CDR1 MDHEN and CDR2 SYDVKM. The CDR3 loop spans 11 amino acids.

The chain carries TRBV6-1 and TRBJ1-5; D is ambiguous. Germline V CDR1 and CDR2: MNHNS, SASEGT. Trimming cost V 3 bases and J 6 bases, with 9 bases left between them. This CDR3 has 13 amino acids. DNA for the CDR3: TGTGCCAGCAGTGACCGAGCGCGTCAGCCCCAGCATTTT. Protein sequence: CASSDRARQPQHF.

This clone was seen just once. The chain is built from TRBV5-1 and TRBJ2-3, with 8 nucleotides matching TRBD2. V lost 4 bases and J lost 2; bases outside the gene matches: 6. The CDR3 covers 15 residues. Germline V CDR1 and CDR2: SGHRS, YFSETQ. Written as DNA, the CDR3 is TGCGCCAGCAGCCAGCGGGAGTTGGTCACAGATACGCAGTATTTT. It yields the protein CASSQRELVTDTQYF.

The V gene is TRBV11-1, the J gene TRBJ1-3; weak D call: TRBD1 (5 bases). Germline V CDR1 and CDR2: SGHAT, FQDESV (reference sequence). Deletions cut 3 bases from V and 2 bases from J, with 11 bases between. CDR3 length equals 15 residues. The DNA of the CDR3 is TGTGCCAGCAGCTTCCTTCAGGGTGCTGGAAACACCATATATTTT. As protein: CASSFLQGAGNTIYF.

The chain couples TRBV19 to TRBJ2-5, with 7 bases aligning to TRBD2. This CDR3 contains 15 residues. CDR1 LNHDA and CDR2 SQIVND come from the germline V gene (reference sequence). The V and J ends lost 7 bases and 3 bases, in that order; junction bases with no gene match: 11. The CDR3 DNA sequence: TGTGCCAGTACCAGCTCTAGCGGACGGAAAGAGACCCAGTACTTC. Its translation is CASTSSSGRKETQYF.

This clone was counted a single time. Here the CDR3 DNA reads TGTGCCAGCAGCTTGGCAGCTCGACAAGAGACCCAGTACTTC. It yields the protein CASSLAARQETQYF. The V gene is TRBV5-4, the J gene TRBJ2-5, with unresolved D. This CDR3 contains 14 residues. CDR1 is SGHNT, CDR2 YYREEE, per germline (reference sequence). V lost 0 bases and J 2 bases, leaving 8 bases between the germline ends. Supplemented by reference TRBV5-4 and TRBJ2-5, the full variable domain reads ETGVTQSPTHLIKTRGQQVTLRCSSQSGHNTVSWYQQALGQGPQFIFQYYREEENGRGNFPPRFSGLQFPNYSSELNVNALELDDSALYLCASSLAARQETQYFGPGTRLLVL.

The CDR3, as DNA: TGTGCCATCAGTGACGACAGGGCCACCGGGGAGCTGTTTTTT. Its translation is CAISDDRATGELFF. J is TRBJ2-2 and V is TRBV10-3; TRBD1 aligns across 7 bases. The CDR3 sequence is 14 residues long. Germline CDR1 ENHRY, CDR2 SYGVKD. V trimming: 3 bases; J trimming: 4 bases; junction bases outside the gene matches: 2.

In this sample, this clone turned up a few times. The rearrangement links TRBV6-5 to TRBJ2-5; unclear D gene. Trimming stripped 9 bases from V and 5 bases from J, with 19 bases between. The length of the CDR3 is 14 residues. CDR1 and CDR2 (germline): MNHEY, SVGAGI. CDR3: CASTGYLGEETQYF. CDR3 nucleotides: TGTGCCAGTACCGGGTACCTTGGTGAGGAGACCCAGTACTTC.

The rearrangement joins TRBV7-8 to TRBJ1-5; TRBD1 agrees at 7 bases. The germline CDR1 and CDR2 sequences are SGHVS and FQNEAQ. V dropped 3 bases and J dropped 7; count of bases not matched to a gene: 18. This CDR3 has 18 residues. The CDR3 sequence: CASSLSAGATGPRQPQHF. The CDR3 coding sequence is TGTGCCAGCAGCTTGTCCGCGGGTGCGACAGGGCCTCGGCAGCCCCAGCATTTT.

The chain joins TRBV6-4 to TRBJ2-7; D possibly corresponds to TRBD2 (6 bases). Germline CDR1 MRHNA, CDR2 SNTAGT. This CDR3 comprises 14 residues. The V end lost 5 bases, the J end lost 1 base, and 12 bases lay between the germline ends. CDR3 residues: CASSPSGLSYEQYF. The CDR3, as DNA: TGTGCCAGCAGTCCCAGCGGGCTTTCCTACGAGCAGTACTTC.

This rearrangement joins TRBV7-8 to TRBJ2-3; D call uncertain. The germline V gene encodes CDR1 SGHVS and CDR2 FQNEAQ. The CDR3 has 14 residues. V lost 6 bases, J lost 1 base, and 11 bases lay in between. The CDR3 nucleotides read TGTGCCAGCAGTGGCGTTTGGGGCACAGATACGCAGTATTTT. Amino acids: CASSGVWGTDTQYF.

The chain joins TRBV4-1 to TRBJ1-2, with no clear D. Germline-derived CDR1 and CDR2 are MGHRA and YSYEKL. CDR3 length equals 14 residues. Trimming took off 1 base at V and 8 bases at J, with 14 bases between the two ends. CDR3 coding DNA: TGCGCCAGCAGCCAAGTAATCCTGCCTGGGGGCTACACCTTC. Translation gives CASSQVILPGGYTF.

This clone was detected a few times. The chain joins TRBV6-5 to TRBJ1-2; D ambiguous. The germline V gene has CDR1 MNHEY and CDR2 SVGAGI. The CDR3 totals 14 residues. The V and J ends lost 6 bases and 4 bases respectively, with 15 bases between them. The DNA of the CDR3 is TGTGCCAGCAGCCCCCATACAGACGGCTATGGCTACACCTTC. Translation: CASSPHTDGYGYTF.

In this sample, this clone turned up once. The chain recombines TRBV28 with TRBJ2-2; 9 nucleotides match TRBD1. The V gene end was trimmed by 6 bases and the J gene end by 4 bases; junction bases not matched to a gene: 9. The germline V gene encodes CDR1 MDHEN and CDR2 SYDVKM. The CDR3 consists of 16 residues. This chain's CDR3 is CASRPNRGRGTGELFF. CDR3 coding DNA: TGTGCCAGCAGGCCTAACAGGGGGCGCGGCACCGGGGAGCTGTTTTTT.

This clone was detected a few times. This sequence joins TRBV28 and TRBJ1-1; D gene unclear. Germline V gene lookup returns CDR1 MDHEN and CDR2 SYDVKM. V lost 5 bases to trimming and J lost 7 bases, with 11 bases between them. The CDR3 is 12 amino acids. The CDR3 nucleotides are TGTGCCAGCAGTGGGGTTAATAATGAAGCTTTCTTT. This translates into CASSGVNNEAFF.

The CDR3, as DNA: TGCGCCAGCAGCATGGACCCCTCCTACGAGCAGTACTTC. It codes for CASSMDPSYEQYF. The chain employs TRBV5-1 and TRBJ2-7; D unclear. The germline V gene encodes CDR1 SGHRS and CDR2 YFSETQ. The CDR3 has 13 residues. V was shortened by 4 bases and J by 0 bases, with 8 bases between the two germline ends.